This entry lists 20 T cell receptor beta chains sequenced from one sample in a study of beta chain features in type 1 diabetes. The authors reverse transcribed all of the isolated RNA, so sequencing captured expressed TCRB transcripts. Libraries were prepared by immunoSEQ multiplex PCR; TCRdb keeps only in-frame clonotypes and omits some of them. Of 310,000 or so clones listed, 6.5% to 10% are singletons. Sequencing used central memory CD4+ T cells from blood. The receptors were sampled from a woman aged 18-30 years in good health.

Worth noting for this clone: This may be a read error, as it is one base from a much larger clone. The genes are TRBV11-3 and TRBJ2-2, with D unclear. The CDR3 sequence is 12 residues long. Trimming stripped 2 bases from V and 3 bases from J, with 1 base between. Germline CDR1 is SGHNT and CDR2 is YENEEA. CDR3 nucleotides: TGTGCCAGCAGCTTACACACCGGGGAGCTGTTTTTT. It codes for CASSLHTGELFF.

The rearrangement uses TRBV7-9 and TRBJ2-7, with TRBD2 matching over 8 bases. The ends lost 4 bases at V and 2 bases at J; junction bases unmatched: 10. CDR3 length: 16 residues. Germline loops: CDR1 SEHNR, CDR2 FQNEAQ (reference sequence). CDR3 protein: CASSSTREGNPYEQYF. The DNA of the CDR3 is TGTGCCAGCAGCTCGACCCGGGAGGGGAACCCCTACGAGCAGTACTTC. Variable domain in full (rest from reference TRBV7-9 and TRBJ2-7): DTGVSQNPRHKITKRGQNVTFRCDPISEHNRLYWYRQTLGQGPEFLTYFQNEAQLEKSRLLSDRFSAERPKGSFSTLEIQRTEQGDSAMYLCASSSTREGNPYEQYFGPGTRLTVT.

The V and J genes are TRBV2 and TRBJ2-7, with 8 bases that match TRBD1. V gave up 6 bases and J gave up 4 bases; unmatched junction bases: 8. CDR1 SNHLY and CDR2 FYNNEI come from the germline V gene. The CDR3 spans 14 residues. This CDR3 is CASSSRTGRYEQYF. The CDR3 DNA reads as TGTGCCAGCAGCTCGCGGACAGGGAGGTACGAGCAGTACTTC.

This clone was seen ten or more times. J is TRBJ2-7 and V is TRBV28; 9 nucleotides agree with TRBD2. J lost 3 bases, V lost 8 bases, and 5 bases had no gene match. Germline V lookup: CDR1 MDHEN, CDR2 SYDVKM. The CDR3 has 13 residues. In DNA, the CDR3 is TGTGCCAGCGGGCTAGCGGGAATCTACGAGCAGTACTTC. Translated, it gives CASGLAGIYEQYF. Full variable domain (rest looked up from reference TRBV28 and TRBJ2-7): DVKVTQSSRYLVKRTGEKVFLECVQDMDHENMFWYRQDPGLGLRLIYFSYDVKMKEKGDIPEGYSVSREKKERFSLILESASTNQTSMYLCASGLAGIYEQYFGPGTRLTVT.

This clone turned up a few times. Additional DNA sequences in this sample encode the identical CDR3. This sequence joins TRBV9 and TRBJ2-1; 8 bases fit TRBD2. Trimming cost V 0 bases and J 7 bases; bases outside gene matches: 6. Per germline, CDR1 SGDLS and CDR2 YYNGEE. This CDR3 has 15 residues. The CDR3 coding sequence is TGTGCCAGCAGCGTAGGGGGTAGCGGGAAGAATGAGCAGTTCTTC. Encoded protein: CASSVGGSGKNEQFF.

The table lists this clone with many counts. The V call is TRBV28, the J call TRBJ2-2; the match to TRBD1 covers 8 bases. Germline V lookup: CDR1 MDHEN, CDR2 SYDVKM. J was trimmed by 0 bases and V by 5 bases; bases with no gene match: 5. The CDR3 length is 16 residues. CDR3 in amino acids: CASSETGQANTGELFF. The CDR3 region has the DNA TGTGCCAGCAGTGAGACGGGACAGGCGAACACCGGGGAGCTGTTTTTT.

The rearrangement links TRBV15 to TRBJ2-3, with D maybe TRBD2 (6 bases). The CDR3 contains 15 residues. Trimming cost V 6 bases and J 3 bases, with 16 bases left between them. The germline V gene encodes CDR1 LNHNV and CDR2 YYDKDF (reference sequence). The CDR3 DNA is TGTGCCACCAGTCCCCTAGCGCGAGGGACAGATACGCAGTATTTT. Translated: CATSPLARGTDTQYF.

The chain uses TRBV7-9 and TRBJ2-7; 9 bases align to TRBD1. With V trimmed by 5 bases and J by 5 bases, 7 bases remained unmatched. The CDR3 length is 14 residues. Germline loops: CDR1 SEHNR, CDR2 FQNEAQ (reference sequence). The CDR3 sequence: CASSPDRGFDEQYF. The CDR3 region has the DNA TGTGCCAGCAGCCCCGACAGGGGGTTCGACGAGCAGTACTTC.

This chain joins TRBV28 and TRBJ2-7; TRBD1 agrees at 8 bases. Germline V lookup: CDR1 MDHEN, CDR2 SYDVKM. The CDR3 sequence is 14 residues long. V trimming: 8 bases; J trimming: 1 base; junction bases outside the gene matches: 7. In DNA, the CDR3 is TGTGCCAGCCCTTTTGACAGGGGATCCTACGAGCAGTACTTC. Translated: CASPFDRGSYEQYF. Based on the CDR3 plus reference TRBV28 and TRBJ2-7, the full variable domain is DVKVTQSSRYLVKRTGEKVFLECVQDMDHENMFWYRQDPGLGLRLIYFSYDVKMKEKGDIPEGYSVSREKKERFSLILESASTNQTSMYLCASPFDRGSYEQYFGPGTRLTVT.

This clone was found a few times. The chain joins TRBV6-1 to TRBJ2-7; 7 bases line up with TRBD1. This CDR3 has 13 amino acids. The ends lost 10 bases at V and 3 bases at J; junction bases unmatched: 9. In germline, CDR1 is MNHNS, CDR2 SASEGT. The CDR3 protein is CATRDSQGYEQYF. CDR3 DNA: TGTGCCACCAGGGACAGTCAGGGCTACGAGCAGTACTTC.

A few counts support this clone. The chain is built from TRBV19 and TRBJ2-1, with D perhaps TRBD2 (6 bases). Trimming pared 4 bases from V and 10 bases from J, leaving 17 bases between. This CDR3 contains 14 residues. Looked up from germline, CDR1 is LNHDA and CDR2 is SQIVND (reference sequence). CDR3 residues: CASSSTSRWKEQFF. As DNA, the CDR3 is TGTGCCAGTAGTAGTACTAGCCGATGGAAAGAGCAGTTCTTC.

This clone was seen repeatedly, ten times or more. The rearrangement joins TRBV2 to TRBJ2-2; D ambiguous. This CDR3 is 14 amino acids long. Per the germline V gene, CDR1 is SNHLY and CDR2 is FYNNEI. V gave up 3 bases and J gave up 3 bases, with 8 bases separating them. Written as DNA, the CDR3 is TGTGCCAGCAGTGATAGTCGGGACACCGGGGAGCTGTTTTTT. Amino acid sequence: CASSDSRDTGELFF.

The J gene is TRBJ2-6, the V gene TRBV28, with 8 positions matching TRBD2. The CDR3 is made up of 17 amino acids. V dropped 5 bases and J dropped 2; count of bases not matched to a gene: 8. Per the germline V gene, CDR1 is MDHEN and CDR2 is SYDVKM. In DNA, the CDR3 is TGTGCCAGCAGTGCCCTTAGCGGGACACCTGGGGCCAACGTCCTGACTTTC. Protein sequence: CASSALSGTPGANVLTF. The variable domain in full, with the rest retrieved from reference TRBV28 and TRBJ2-6, is DVKVTQSSRYLVKRTGEKVFLECVQDMDHENMFWYRQDPGLGLRLIYFSYDVKMKEKGDIPEGYSVSREKKERFSLILESASTNQTSMYLCASSALSGTPGANVLTFGAGSRLTVL.

This clone was picked up a small number of times. The chain employs TRBV6-6 and TRBJ2-5; no reliable D call. The V and J ends lost 4 bases and 3 bases respectively, with 9 bases between them. CDR1 is MNHNY and CDR2 is SVGAGI in the germline V gene (reference sequence). CDR3 length equals 13 residues. The CDR3 loop is CASSFDLEETQYF. For the CDR3, the DNA is TGTGCCAGCAGTTTTGACTTAGAAGAGACCCAGTACTTC.

On this clone: The junction departs from the called germline gene at one end, perhaps through a read error. The chain links TRBV7-7 to TRBJ2-1; 11 nucleotides agree with TRBD2. Looked up from germline, CDR1 is SSHAT and CDR2 is FNYEAQ (reference sequence). The CDR3 loop spans 15 amino acids. The CDR3 bases are TGTGCTAGCAGCCGCGGGACTAGCGGCTACAATGAGCAGTTCTTC. It translates to CASSRGTSGYNEQFF.

The rearrangement uses TRBV4-3 and TRBJ2-5; no reliable D call. V was shortened by 2 bases and J by 7 bases, with 11 bases between the two germline ends. Looked up from germline, CDR1 is LGHNA and CDR2 is YSLEER. The CDR3 consists of 13 residues. Here the CDR3 DNA reads TGCGCCAGCAGCCAATCCGGAGTTGGGACCCAGTACTTC. It is translated as CASSQSGVGTQYF.

This clone was picked up many times. This rearrangement joins TRBV6-5 to TRBJ1-4; D is perhaps TRBD1 (6 bases). The CDR3 is 12 residues long. The germline CDR1 and CDR2 sequences are MNHEY and SVGAGI. V lost 5 bases and J lost 8, with 9 bases in between. The CDR3 loop is CASSTGKEKLFF. The DNA for the CDR3 is TGTGCCAGCAGTACAGGGAAAGAAAAACTGTTTTTT.

This clone was counted a few times. The chain recombines TRBV10-3 with TRBJ2-2; 7 bases are shared with TRBD1. From germline, CDR1 is ENHRY and CDR2 SYGVKD. V lost 0 bases, J lost 6 bases, and 7 bases stayed unmatched. The CDR3 contains 16 residues. The CDR3 loop is CAISESTGLISGELFF. CDR3 sequence (DNA): TGTGCCATCAGTGAGTCGACAGGGCTCATTTCCGGGGAGCTGTTTTTT.

The chain employs TRBV11-2 and TRBJ2-7, with a possible D match to TRBD1 (6 bases). The CDR3 is 14 amino acids. V was shortened by 8 bases and J by 0 bases, with 14 bases between the two germline ends. The germline CDR1 and CDR2 sequences are SGHAT and FQNNGV. CDR3 DNA: TGTGCCAGCCTGGGGGCAGGGAGCTCCTACGAGCAGTACTTC. It is translated as CASLGAGSSYEQYF.

This clone has more than one count but fewer than ten. This chain uses TRBV11-2 with TRBJ2-3, with 7 bases that match TRBD2. The CDR3 is 11 amino acids. V was pared by 4 bases and J by 9 bases, with 1 base of the junction left unmatched. CDR1 is SGHAT and CDR2 is FQNNGV in the germline V gene. CDR3 loop: CASSSGRTQYF. In DNA, the CDR3 is TGTGCCAGCAGCTCCGGGAGGACGCAGTATTTT.